This T cell receptor beta chain was obtained from a study of beta chain features in type 1 diabetes. Across the whole study: Age, gender, cell numbers and subset yield matched between patients and controls. Examination of sorted cells across all samples involved 90 million to 120 million cells.

Study-wide findings and caveats: Insertion counts at VDJ junctions were lower in type 1 diabetes patients, who also showed more deletions there.

As regards this clone: Its antigen remains unknown.

Germline V lookup: CDR1 SGHTA, CDR2 FQGNSA. The CDR3 contains 15 residues. The J segment lost 6 bases and the V segment lost 4 bases, leaving 7 bases of the junction unmatched. Purities over 95% were achieved in all sorted populations. The whole isolated RNA underwent reverse transcription, so sequencing captured expressed TCRB transcripts. Generated by immunoSEQ multiplex PCR, the TCRdb table keeps only in-frame clones and is missing some. The sample has 150,000 to 170,000 clones, about 8.1% seen once. Input material: central memory CD4+ T cells from blood. This sequence was found in a man aged 18 to 29 in good health. The V and J genes are TRBV7-2 and TRBJ2-7, with 12 bases that match TRBD1. CDR3 DNA sequence: TGTGCCAGCAGCTCCGCCGGGACAGGGGGCGGCGAGCAGTACTTC. Translating it yields CASSSAGTGGGEQYF.